A selection of T cell receptor beta chains follows, all from one sample in a study of early T cells in non-severe SARS-CoV-2 infection. One entry per CDR3 protein results from TCRdb running MiXCR on the 5' RACE reads. Among approximately 69,000 distinct CDR3 sequences listed, over 10% were seen once. The material was whole blood, obtained at baseline. All receptors derive from an adult who was a healthcare worker with PCR-confirmed SARS-CoV-2 infection or an uninfected control (not recorded which). The CDR3 runs from the conserved cysteine through the conserved F or W. D genes are given only for firm matches.

d_call j_call v_call cdr3_aa
TRBD2 TRBJ2-1 TRBV6-6 CASSSSGGLDNEQFF
TRBD1 TRBJ1-1 TRBV10-3 CANAYDRATEAFF
TRBD1 TRBJ1-5 TRBV6-2/TRBV6-3 CASSPGQGNQPQHF
TRBD1 TRBJ2-1 TRBV29-1 CSVEAAGGSYNEQFF
. TRBJ1-5 TRBV5-1 CASSLDGSNQPQHF
. TRBJ2-1 TRBV7-3 CASSLTGYPRYNEQFF
. TRBJ2-1 TRBV9 CASSVLLGNEQFF
TRBD2 TRBJ2-5 TRBV7-2 CASSLAMRLAGGPGETQYF
TRBD1 TRBJ1-2 TRBV20-1 CSALQGDYGYTF
TRBD2 TRBJ2-1 TRBV15 CATSAARLAGGYEQFF
TRBD1 TRBJ1-6 TRBV5-6 CASQGAQGLNSPLHF
. TRBJ2-3 TRBV10-3 CAISDSDTQYF
. TRBJ2-1 TRBV5-4 CASSLDTNSYNEQFF
. TRBJ1-2 TRBV7-9 CASSFSTNRFRGYTF
. TRBJ2-1 TRBV13 CASSSKPNEQFF
. TRBJ2-2 TRBV7-8 CASSLRHSSGELFF
. TRBJ2-1 TRBV7-6 CASSLSPGSYNEQFF
TRBD2 TRBJ2-1 TRBV9 CASSVDSGGMSYNEQFF
TRBD1 TRBJ1-4 TRBV7-9 CASSLAIGGYNEKLFF
. TRBJ2-5 TRBV9 CASSGTLPQETQYF
. TRBJ2-2 TRBV15 CATSEGYDGELFF
. TRBJ2-1 TRBV28 CASSLILSRDEQFF
TRBD2 TRBJ2-1 TRBV7-6 CASSFTPTSGGTLYNEQFF
. TRBJ2-7 TRBV7-9 CASSVQGSSYEQYF
. TRBJ2-7 TRBV7-9 CASSPLDEQYF
TRBD2 TRBJ2-1 TRBV24-1 CATNSGTGVNEQFF
. TRBJ2-7 TRBV7-9 CASSFWDGYEQYF
. TRBJ1-3 TRBV3-1 CASSQGPGLENTIYF
. TRBJ2-1 TRBV24-1 CATSDVVGPGEQFF
. TRBJ1-3 TRBV9 CASSVQDAGNTIYF
. TRBJ1-1 TRBV11-2 CASSGSSQAAFF
. TRBJ1-1 TRBV18 CASSPPGARGTEAFF
. TRBJ1-1 TRBV5-1 CASSFKTNTEAFF
. TRBJ1-5 TRBV20-1 CSARDSRNNQPQHF
. TRBJ1-2 TRBV29-1 CSVEPRGSNYGYTF
. TRBJ1-6 TRBV27 CASSARYSPLHF
TRBD2 TRBJ2-7 TRBV12-3/TRBV12-4 CASRLTSGTHEQYF
. TRBJ2-7 TRBV6-5 CASKQPPNEQYF
TRBD1 TRBJ1-1 TRBV24-1 CATSDRDTEAFF
. TRBJ2-5 TRBV6-2/TRBV6-3 CASSYPLGRRETQYF
. TRBJ2-7 TRBV10-2 CASSVRDRTYEQYF
. TRBJ1-2 TRBV10-3 CATRAEAGGYGYTF
TRBD1 TRBJ1-6 TRBV7-8 CASSPTGTGGNSPLHF
. TRBJ1-6 TRBV6-1 CASSEAVSSPLHF
. TRBJ2-2 TRBV3-1 CASSETFTGELFF